The 27 T cell receptor beta chains listed next were all sequenced from one sample in a study of Ad26.COV2.S vaccination and SARS-CoV-2 variants. Only in-frame clones appear in the TCRdb table, and some are missing; sequencing was by immunoSEQ multiplex PCR. The repertoire holds a few hundred thousand clones, with about four fifths as singletons. Treatment of the sample: 15 to 20 received Ad26.COV2.S at low or high dose, single or two shots; roughly five received placebo; per-sample allocation not given. All samples were drawn on day 63, counting from the first vaccine or placebo injection. The starting material was peripheral blood, obtained in a trial of Ad26.COV2.S vaccine versus placebo. These receptors came from a person aged 18-65 years who received the Ad26.COV2.S COVID-19 vaccine or a placebo.

The gene calls are TRBV12-5 and TRBJ2-7, with D hard to call. The CDR3 spans 13 residues. CDR1 and CDR2 (germline): LGHNT, FRNRAP. V lost 7 bases and J lost 2, with 12 bases in between. The CDR3 reads CASEASLTYEQYF. The CDR3 DNA reads TGTGCTAGTGAGGCATCACTTACCTACGAGCAGTACTTC.

The J gene is TRBJ1-2, the V gene TRBV29-1, with 9 bases fitting TRBD1. Looked up from germline, CDR1 is SQVTM and CDR2 is ANQGSEA. With 4 bases clipped from V and 3 bases from J, the junction kept 3 bases outside the gene matches. CDR3 length equals 13 residues. CDR3: CSVVTGGDYGYTF. The DNA of the CDR3 is TGCAGCGTTGTGACAGGGGGTGACTATGGCTACACCTTC.

The chain carries TRBV5-1 and TRBJ1-5; no clear D. V lost 5 bases, J lost 4 bases, and 10 bases lay in between. Germline V lookup: CDR1 SGHRS, CDR2 YFSETQ. CDR3 length: 13 residues. The CDR3 DNA is TGCGCCAGCAGTTTCGCAGAAAATCAGCCCCAGCATTTT. Protein: CASSFAENQPQHF.

This rearrangement joins TRBV10-1 to TRBJ1-6; D is undetermined. Germline V gene lookup returns CDR1 WNHNN and CDR2 SYGVQD (reference sequence). With 7 bases removed from V and 5 bases from J, the gap between germline ends came to 18 bases. This CDR3 has 16 amino acids. CDR3 sequence (DNA): TGCGCCAGCAATTCGGGCAGCTCGGGGAATAATTCACCCCTCCACTTT. Translation: CASNSGSSGNNSPLHF.

This clone was counted only a few times. The genes are TRBV5-1 and TRBJ1-5; D gene ambiguous. There are 15 residues in the CDR3. V lost 0 bases and J lost 0, with 7 bases in between. The germline V gene has CDR1 SGHRS and CDR2 YFSETQ. The CDR3 DNA follows: TGCGCCAGCAGCTTGGGCAGTAATAGCAATCAGCCCCAGCATTTT. Amino acid sequence: CASSLGSNSNQPQHF.

The CDR3 DNA is TGTGCCAGCAGCGTAGGATCTATGGGCACTGAAGCTTTCTTT. It codes for CASSVGSMGTEAFF. The J gene is TRBJ1-1, the V gene TRBV9; D call uncertain. Trimming cost V 0 bases and J 4 bases, with 10 bases left between them. The CDR3 has 14 residues. Germline lookup yields CDR1 SGDLS and CDR2 YYNGEE.

In DNA, the CDR3 is TGTGCCAGCAGTCCGACGACTCGCGGTGAGACCCAGTACTTC. It encodes CASSPTTRGETQYF. The chain combines TRBV6-2 or TRBV6-3 with TRBJ2-5, with D unclear. Trimming shortened V by 5 bases and J by 5 bases, and 15 bases separated the two germline ends. Germline V lookup: CDR1 MNHEY, CDR2 SVGEGT. This CDR3 contains 14 residues.

J is TRBJ1-4 and V is TRBV21-1. TRBV21-1 is flagged as a pseudogene. This CDR3 has 12 amino acids. This CDR3 reads CASSTFREKLFF. CDR3 sequence (DNA): TGTGCCAGCAGCACCTTCCGGGAAAAACTGTTTTTT.

The chain has TRBV12-2 and TRBJ2-2; TRBD2 is taken as the D call from the table, unchecked against the DNA. TRBV12-2 is a listed pseudogene. The CDR3 is made up of 17 amino acids. This chain's CDR3 is CASRSGLAGVSTGELFF. For the CDR3, the DNA is TGTGCAAGTCGTTCGGGACTAGCGGGAGTGTCCACCGGGGAGCTGTTTTTT.

This clone occurred once. The chain is built from TRBV7-8 and TRBJ2-7; D is ambiguous. Germline V gene sequence: CDR1 SGHVS, CDR2 FQNEAQ. Trimming pared 4 bases from V and 6 bases from J, leaving 13 bases between. This CDR3 contains 13 residues. CDR3 in amino acids: CASSSRLPLEQYF. CDR3 in DNA: TGTGCCAGCAGCTCCCGACTCCCCCTCGAGCAGTACTTC.

A few counts support this clone. This CDR3 is also generated by other DNA sequences in the sample. J is TRBJ2-7 and V is TRBV6-5; 10 bases line up with TRBD1. The CDR3 covers 15 residues. Germline CDR1 reads MNHEY; CDR2 reads SVGAGI. Unmatched junction bases numbered 1, after V lost 0 bases and J lost 2 bases. The CDR3 nucleotides read TGTGCCAGCAGTTACTCCGACAGGGGGCCCTACGAGCAGTACTTC. Translated: CASSYSDRGPYEQYF.

This chain uses TRBV10-1 with TRBJ2-7; 9 bases fit TRBD1. The germline CDR1 and CDR2 sequences are WNHNN and SYGVQD (reference sequence). Losses at the gene ends were 5 bases for V and 2 bases for J; bases not matched to a gene: 7. This CDR3 region has 15 residues. CDR3 coding DNA: TGCGCCAGCAGTTCCTTCAGGACAGGGGCCTACGAGCAGTACTTC. As protein: CASSSFRTGAYEQYF.

The sample holds a few counts of this clone. This sequence joins TRBV11-3 and TRBJ2-2, with TRBD1 matching over 10 bases. Per germline, CDR1 SGHNT and CDR2 YENEEA. There are 17 residues in the CDR3. Losses at the gene ends were 5 bases for V and 9 bases for J; bases not matched to a gene: 15. CDR3 DNA: TGTGCCAGCAGCCCCGGGGCGGGACAGGGGTATTCCAGGGAGCTGTTTTTT. It is translated as CASSPGAGQGYSRELFF.

The CDR3, as DNA: TGTGCCAGCAGCTTCCCAGCGGGAGGGAGCAATGAGCAGTTCTTC. Translation gives CASSFPAGGSNEQFF. The rearrangement joins TRBV13 to TRBJ2-1; 10 positions match TRBD2. The junction had 5 bases not matched to a gene; V was cut back by 3 bases and J by 6 bases. Germline CDR1 and CDR2: PRHDT and FYEKMQ (reference sequence). This CDR3 comprises 15 residues.

The chain is built from TRBV29-1 and TRBJ1-4; D not certain. CDR1 is SQVTM, CDR2 ANQGSEA, per germline. V shed 0 bases and J shed 3 bases, with 11 bases lying between them. CDR3 length equals 15 residues. CDR3 bases: TGCAGCGTTGAAGAGGGAAAGGACCCTAATGAAAAACTGTTTTTT. This sequence encodes CSVEEGKDPNEKLFF.

The V call is TRBV9, the J call TRBJ2-3, with D hard to call. There are 13 residues in the CDR3. V gave up 4 bases and J gave up 5 bases, with 11 bases separating them. CDR1 is SGDLS and CDR2 is YYNGEE in the germline V gene. CDR3 nucleotide sequence: TGTGCCAGCAGCTCCTCGGGTAAAGATACGCAGTATTTT. Encoded protein: CASSSSGKDTQYF.

This clone was observed a single time. The same CDR3 can be traced to other DNA sequences in this sample. This chain links TRBV5-4 with TRBJ1-2; 7 bases match TRBD1. CDR1 SGHNT and CDR2 YYREEE come from the germline V gene (reference sequence). There are 12 residues in the CDR3. Trimming removed 0 bases from V and 8 bases from J; junction bases left unmatched: 1. In nucleotides, the CDR3 is TGTGCCAGCAGCTTGGACAGGGGCGGCTACACCTTC. It codes for CASSLDRGGYTF.

The genes are TRBV9 and TRBJ2-3, with D possibly matching TRBD2 (5 bases). Germline values: CDR1 SGDLS, CDR2 YYNGEE. CDR3 length equals 15 residues. V was trimmed by 0 bases and J by 2 bases, leaving 10 bases between them. DNA for the CDR3: TGTGCCAGCAGCGTAGGTATGCGGGCCACAGATACGCAGTATTTT. Residues: CASSVGMRATDTQYF. Full variable domain (missing parts from reference TRBV9 and TRBJ2-3): DSGVTQTPKHLITATGQRVTLRCSPRSGDLSVYWYQQSLDQGLQFLIQYYNGEERAKGNILERFSAQQFPDLHSELNLSSLELGDSALYFCASSVGMRATDTQYFGPGTRLTVL.

The genes are TRBV11-3 and TRBJ2-1; 8 nucleotides match TRBD2. Germline V gene lookup returns CDR1 SGHNT and CDR2 YENEEA. Losses at the gene ends were 6 bases for V and 4 bases for J; bases not matched to a gene: 2. This CDR3 has 13 residues. CDR3 sequence reads: CASRPSGYNEQFF. Written as DNA, the CDR3 is TGTGCCAGCAGACCTAGCGGGTACAATGAGCAGTTCTTC.

V usage is TRBV5-1 and J usage is TRBJ2-3; D is unclear. Germline-derived CDR1 and CDR2 are SGHRS and YFSETQ. The germline V and J ends were trimmed by 0 bases and 2 bases, with 7 bases remaining between them. The CDR3 spans 14 residues. The CDR3 bases are TGCGCCAGCAGCTTGGGAGAGTTCACAGATACGCAGTATTTT. Residues: CASSLGEFTDTQYF.

The J gene is TRBJ2-3, the V gene TRBV4-2, with a tentative D call TRBD2 (7 bases). Germline V gene data show CDR1 as LGHNA and CDR2 as YNFKEQ. With 3 bases removed from V and 7 bases from J, the gap between germline ends came to 11 bases. The CDR3 contains 13 residues. For the CDR3, the DNA is TGTGCCAGCAGCCAGGAGGGGGGGCATACGCAGTATTTT. Encoded protein: CASSQEGGHTQYF.

The chain recombines TRBV18 with TRBJ1-2; TRBD1 is a possible D gene (5 bases). The germline V gene encodes CDR1 KGHSH and CDR2 LQKENI. V shed 6 bases and J shed 6 bases, with 8 bases lying between them. The CDR3 runs 11 residues. The CDR3 protein is CASSTVNGYTF. The CDR3 coding sequence is TGTGCCAGCTCGACAGTGAATGGCTACACCTTC.

This chain uses TRBV11-3 with TRBJ2-3, with 8 bases aligning to TRBD2. Trimming at V came to 10 bases and at J to 1 base, leaving 10 bases not matched to a gene. This CDR3 has 15 amino acids. Germline assignment: CDR1 SGHNT and CDR2 YENEEA. DNA for the CDR3: TGTGCCACCGGGTCGGGGGGGCCGGGCACAGATACGCAGTATTTT. It yields the protein CATGSGGPGTDTQYF.

This clone was detected a few times. The same CDR3 arises from other DNA sequences in this sample as well. The V call is TRBV5-1, the J call TRBJ1-3; TRBD1 agrees at 7 bases. The junction had 2 bases not matched to a gene; V was cut back by 5 bases and J by 0 bases. Germline assignment: CDR1 SGHRS and CDR2 YFSETQ. The CDR3 runs to 14 residues. The CDR3 DNA reads as TGCGCCAGCAGTTCAGGGGGCTCTGGAAACACCATATATTTT. Its protein is CASSSGGSGNTIYF.

V is TRBV4-1 and J is TRBJ1-2, with 9 positions matching TRBD1. The CDR3 sequence is 17 residues long. Germline assignment: CDR1 MGHRA and CDR2 YSYEKL. V was clipped by 2 bases and J by 1 base; unmatched bases: 8. The CDR3 is CASSQSAGTGNNYGYTF. CDR3 bases: TGCGCCAGCAGCCAATCCGCCGGGACAGGGAATAACTATGGCTACACCTTC.

The chain combines TRBV5-1 with TRBJ1-4; D uncertain. The germline V gene has CDR1 SGHRS and CDR2 YFSETQ. With 0 bases removed from V and 0 bases from J, the gap between germline ends came to 9 bases. CDR3 length: 16 amino acids. Here the CDR3 DNA reads TGCGCCAGCAGCTTGGGGGAAGCGGCAACTAATGAAAAACTGTTTTTT. It yields the protein CASSLGEAATNEKLFF. Full variable domain (outside the CDR3, taken from reference TRBV5-1 and TRBJ1-4): KAGVTQTPRYLIKTRGQQVTLSCSPISGHRSVSWYQQTPGQGLQFLFEYFSETQRNKGNFPGRFSGRQFSNSRSEMNVSTLELGDSALYLCASSLGEAATNEKLFFGSGTQLSVL.

The chain links TRBV14 to TRBJ2-1, with TRBD1 identical over 8 bases. V lost 4 bases and J lost 7; bases outside the gene matches: 0. The CDR3 consists of 12 residues. Germline CDR1 SGHDN, CDR2 FVKESK. The CDR3 loop is CASSRQGNEQFF. CDR3 DNA: TGTGCCAGCAGCCGACAGGGGAATGAGCAGTTCTTC.